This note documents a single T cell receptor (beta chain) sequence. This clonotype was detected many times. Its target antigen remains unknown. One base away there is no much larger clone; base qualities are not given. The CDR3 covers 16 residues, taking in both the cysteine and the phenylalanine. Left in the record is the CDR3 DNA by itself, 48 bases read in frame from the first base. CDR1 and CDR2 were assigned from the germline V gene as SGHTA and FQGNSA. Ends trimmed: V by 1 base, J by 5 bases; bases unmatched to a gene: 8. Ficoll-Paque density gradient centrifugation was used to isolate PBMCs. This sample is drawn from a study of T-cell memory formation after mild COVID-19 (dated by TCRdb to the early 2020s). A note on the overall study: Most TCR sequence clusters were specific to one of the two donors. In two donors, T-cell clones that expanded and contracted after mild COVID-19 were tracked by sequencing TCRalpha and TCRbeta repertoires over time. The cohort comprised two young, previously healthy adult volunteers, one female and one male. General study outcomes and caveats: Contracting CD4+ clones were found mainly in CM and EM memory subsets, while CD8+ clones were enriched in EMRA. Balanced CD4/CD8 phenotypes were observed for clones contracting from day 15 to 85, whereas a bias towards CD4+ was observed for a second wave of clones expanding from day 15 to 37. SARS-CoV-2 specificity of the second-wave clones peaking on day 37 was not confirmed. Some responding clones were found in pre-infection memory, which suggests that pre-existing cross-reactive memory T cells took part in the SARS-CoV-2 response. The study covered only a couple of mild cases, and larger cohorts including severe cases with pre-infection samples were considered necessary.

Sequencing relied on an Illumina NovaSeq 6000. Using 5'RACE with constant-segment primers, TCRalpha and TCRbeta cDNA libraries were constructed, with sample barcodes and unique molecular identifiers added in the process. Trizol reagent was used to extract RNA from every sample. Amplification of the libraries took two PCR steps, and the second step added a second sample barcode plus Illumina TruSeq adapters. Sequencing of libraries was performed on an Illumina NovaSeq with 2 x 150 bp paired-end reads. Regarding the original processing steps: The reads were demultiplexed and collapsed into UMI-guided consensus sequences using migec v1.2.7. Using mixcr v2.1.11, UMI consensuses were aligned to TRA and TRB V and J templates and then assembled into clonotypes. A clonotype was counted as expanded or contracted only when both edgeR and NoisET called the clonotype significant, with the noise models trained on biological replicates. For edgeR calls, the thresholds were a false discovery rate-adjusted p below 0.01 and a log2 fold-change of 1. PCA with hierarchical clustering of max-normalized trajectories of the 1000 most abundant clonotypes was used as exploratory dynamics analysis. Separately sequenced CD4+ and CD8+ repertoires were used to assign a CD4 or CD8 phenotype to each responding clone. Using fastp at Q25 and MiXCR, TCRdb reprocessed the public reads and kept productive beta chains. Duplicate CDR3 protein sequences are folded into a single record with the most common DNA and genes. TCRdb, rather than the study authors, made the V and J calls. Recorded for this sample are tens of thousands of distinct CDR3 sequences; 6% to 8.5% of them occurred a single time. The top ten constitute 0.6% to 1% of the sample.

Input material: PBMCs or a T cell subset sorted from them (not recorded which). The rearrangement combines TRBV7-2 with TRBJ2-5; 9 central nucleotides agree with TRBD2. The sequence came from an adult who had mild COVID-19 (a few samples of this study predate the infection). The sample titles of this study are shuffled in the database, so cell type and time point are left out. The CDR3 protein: CASSLVSGSTFETQYF. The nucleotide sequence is TGTGCCAGCAGCTTAGTTAGCGGGAGTACTTTCGAGACCCAGTACTTC. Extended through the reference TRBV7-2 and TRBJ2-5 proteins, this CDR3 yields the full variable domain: GAGVSQSPSNKVTEKGKDVELRCDPISGHTALYWYRQSLGQGLEFLIYFQGNSAPDKSGLPSDRFSAERTGGSVSTLTIQRTQQEDSAVYLCASSLVSGSTFETQYFGPGTRLLVL.